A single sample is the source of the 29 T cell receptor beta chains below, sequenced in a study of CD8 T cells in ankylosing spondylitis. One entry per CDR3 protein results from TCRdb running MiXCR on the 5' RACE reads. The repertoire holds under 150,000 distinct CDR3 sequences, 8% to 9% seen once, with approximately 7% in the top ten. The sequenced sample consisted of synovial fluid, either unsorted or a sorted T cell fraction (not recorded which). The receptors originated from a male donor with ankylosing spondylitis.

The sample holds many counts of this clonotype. The CDR3 reads CSALDSSSYNEQFF. In DNA form, the CDR3 reads TGCAGTGCCCTGGACTCGAGCTCCTACAATGAGCAGTTCTTC. This sequence joins TRBV20-1 and TRBJ2-1; a weak D match, TRBD2 (5 bases). Trimming took off 6 bases at V and 0 bases at J, with 12 bases between the two ends. Germline CDR1 reads DFQATT; CDR2 reads SNEGSKA (reference sequence). The CDR3 sequence is 14 residues long.

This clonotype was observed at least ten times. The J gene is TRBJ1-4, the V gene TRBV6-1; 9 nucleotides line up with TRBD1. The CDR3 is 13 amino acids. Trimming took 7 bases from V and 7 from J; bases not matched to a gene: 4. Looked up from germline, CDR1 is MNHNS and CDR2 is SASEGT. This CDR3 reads CASTTGGGEKLFF. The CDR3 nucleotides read TGTGCCAGCACGACAGGGGGTGGTGAAAAACTGTTTTTT.

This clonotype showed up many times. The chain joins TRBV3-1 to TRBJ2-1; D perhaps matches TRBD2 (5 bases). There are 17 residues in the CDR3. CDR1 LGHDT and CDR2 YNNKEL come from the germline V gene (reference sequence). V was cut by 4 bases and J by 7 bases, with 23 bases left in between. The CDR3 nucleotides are TGTGCCAGCAGCCCCCGACGGCCGGGGAAGGGAAATAATGAGCAGTTCTTC. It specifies CASSPRRPGKGNNEQFF.

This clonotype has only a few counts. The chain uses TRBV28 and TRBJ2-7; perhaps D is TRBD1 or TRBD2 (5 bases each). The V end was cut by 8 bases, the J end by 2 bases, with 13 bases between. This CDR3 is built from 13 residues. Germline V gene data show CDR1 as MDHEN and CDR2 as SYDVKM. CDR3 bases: TGTGCCAGCTGGGGACGGAGCACCTACGAGCAGTACTTC. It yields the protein CASWGRSTYEQYF.

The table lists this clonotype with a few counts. Written as DNA, the CDR3 is TGTGCCAGCAGCATAACTCGTACTAGCGGGCATAACAATGAGCAGTTCTTC. This gives the protein CASSITRTSGHNNEQFF. J is TRBJ2-1 and V is TRBV21-1; the D call of TRBD2 is as the table states it, not checked on the DNA. TRBV21-1 is a pseudogene segment. The CDR3 has 17 amino acids.

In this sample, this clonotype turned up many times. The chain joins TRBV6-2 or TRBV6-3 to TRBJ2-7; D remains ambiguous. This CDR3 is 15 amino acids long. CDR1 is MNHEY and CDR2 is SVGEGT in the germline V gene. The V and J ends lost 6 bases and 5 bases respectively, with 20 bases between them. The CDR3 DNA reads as TGTGCCAGCAGCCCGCCGGGCCCCCGATGGAACGAGCAGTACTTC. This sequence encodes CASSPPGPRWNEQYF.

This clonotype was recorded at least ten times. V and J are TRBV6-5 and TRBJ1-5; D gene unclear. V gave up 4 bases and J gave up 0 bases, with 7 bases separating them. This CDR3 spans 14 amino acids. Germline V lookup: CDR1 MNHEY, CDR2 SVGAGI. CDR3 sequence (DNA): TGTGCCAGCAGTTTCCTTTATAGCAATCAGCCCCAGCATTTT. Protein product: CASSFLYSNQPQHF.

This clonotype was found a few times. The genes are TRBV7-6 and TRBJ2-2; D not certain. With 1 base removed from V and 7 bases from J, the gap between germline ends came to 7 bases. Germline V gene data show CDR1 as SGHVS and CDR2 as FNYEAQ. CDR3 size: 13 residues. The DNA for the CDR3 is TGTGCCAGCAGCTTAGTGATGGACGGGGAGCTGTTTTTT. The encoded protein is CASSLVMDGELFF.

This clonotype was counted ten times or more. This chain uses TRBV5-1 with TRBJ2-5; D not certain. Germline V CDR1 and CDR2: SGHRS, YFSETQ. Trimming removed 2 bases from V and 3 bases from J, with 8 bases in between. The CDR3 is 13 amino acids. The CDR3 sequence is CASSFGAEETQYF. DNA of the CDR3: TGCGCCAGCAGCTTCGGTGCGGAAGAGACCCAGTACTTC.

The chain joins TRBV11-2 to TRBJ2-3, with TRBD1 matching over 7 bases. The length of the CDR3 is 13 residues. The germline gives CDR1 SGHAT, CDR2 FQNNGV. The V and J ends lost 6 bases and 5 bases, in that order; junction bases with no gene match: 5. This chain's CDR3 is CASRTGSGDTQYF. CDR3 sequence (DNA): TGTGCCAGCAGGACAGGGTCTGGAGATACGCAGTATTTT.

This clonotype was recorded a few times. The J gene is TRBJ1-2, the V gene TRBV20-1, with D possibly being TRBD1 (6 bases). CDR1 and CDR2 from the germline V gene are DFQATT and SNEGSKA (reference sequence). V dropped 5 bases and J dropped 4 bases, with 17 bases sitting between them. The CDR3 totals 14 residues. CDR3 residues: CSAQDRLGAYGYTF. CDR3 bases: TGCAGTGCTCAAGACCGCTTGGGGGCCTATGGCTACACCTTC.

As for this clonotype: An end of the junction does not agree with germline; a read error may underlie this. CDR3 sequence (DNA): TGCAGTGCCGCCTCCCGGGACAGGGCCAACTTC. It codes for CSAASRDRANF. V gene TRBV20-1 combines with J gene TRBJ2-7, with 9 nucleotides matching TRBD1. Germline values: CDR1 DFQATT, CDR2 SNEGSKA (reference sequence). The CDR3 is 11 residues long.

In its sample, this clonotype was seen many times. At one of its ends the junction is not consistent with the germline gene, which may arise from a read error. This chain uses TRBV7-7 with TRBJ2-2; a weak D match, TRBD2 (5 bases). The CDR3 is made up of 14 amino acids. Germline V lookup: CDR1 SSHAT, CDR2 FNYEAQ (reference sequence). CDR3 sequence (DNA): TGTGCTAGCAGCTCCACTAGGAACACCGGGGAGCTGTTTTTT. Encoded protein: CASSSTRNTGELFF.

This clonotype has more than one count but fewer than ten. The CDR3 region is CASSLVLAGSDTQYF. The CDR3 nucleotides read TGCGCCAGCAGCTTGGTTCTAGCGGGATCAGATACGCAGTATTTT. The gene calls are TRBV5-1 and TRBJ2-3, with 9 bases aligning to TRBD2. Germline CDR1 is SGHRS and CDR2 is YFSETQ. The CDR3 covers 15 residues. V lost 0 bases and J lost 4; bases outside the gene matches: 3. Full variable domain (remainder filled in from reference TRBV5-1 and TRBJ2-3): KAGVTQTPRYLIKTRGQQVTLSCSPISGHRSVSWYQQTPGQGLQFLFEYFSETQRNKGNFPGRFSGRQFSNSRSEMNVSTLELGDSALYLCASSLVLAGSDTQYFGPGTRLTVL.

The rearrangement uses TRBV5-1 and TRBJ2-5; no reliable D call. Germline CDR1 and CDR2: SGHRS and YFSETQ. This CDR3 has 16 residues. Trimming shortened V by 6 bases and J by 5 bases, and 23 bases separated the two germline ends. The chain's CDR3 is CASIPGLTTGWETQYF. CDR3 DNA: TGCGCCAGCATCCCGGGCCTAACAACCGGATGGGAGACCCAGTACTTC.

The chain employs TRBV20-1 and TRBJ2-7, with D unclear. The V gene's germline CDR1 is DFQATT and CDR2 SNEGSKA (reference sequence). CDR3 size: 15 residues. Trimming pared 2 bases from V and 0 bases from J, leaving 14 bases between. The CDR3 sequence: CSARLWAASSYEQYF. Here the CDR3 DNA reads TGCAGTGCTAGACTCTGGGCGGCGAGCTCCTACGAGCAGTACTTC.

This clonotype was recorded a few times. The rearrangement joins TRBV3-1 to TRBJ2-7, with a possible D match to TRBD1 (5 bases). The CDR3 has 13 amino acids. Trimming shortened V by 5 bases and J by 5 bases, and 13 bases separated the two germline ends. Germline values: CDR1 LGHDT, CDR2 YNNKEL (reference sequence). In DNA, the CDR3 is TGTGCCAGCAGCTTACATGACAGAGACGAGCAGTACTTC. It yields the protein CASSLHDRDEQYF.

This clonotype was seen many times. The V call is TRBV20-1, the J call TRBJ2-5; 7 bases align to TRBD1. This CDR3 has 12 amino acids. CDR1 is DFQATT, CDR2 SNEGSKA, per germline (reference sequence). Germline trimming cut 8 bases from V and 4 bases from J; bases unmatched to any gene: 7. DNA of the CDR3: TGCAGTAATACAGGGGTGGGAGAGACCCAGTACTTC. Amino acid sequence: CSNTGVGETQYF.

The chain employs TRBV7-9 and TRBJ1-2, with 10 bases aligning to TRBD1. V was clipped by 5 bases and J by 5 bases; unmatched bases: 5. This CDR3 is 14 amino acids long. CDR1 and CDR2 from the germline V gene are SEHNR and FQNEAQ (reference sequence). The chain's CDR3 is CASSPGQGTYGYTF. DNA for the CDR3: TGTGCCAGCAGCCCGGGACAGGGGACATATGGCTACACCTTC.

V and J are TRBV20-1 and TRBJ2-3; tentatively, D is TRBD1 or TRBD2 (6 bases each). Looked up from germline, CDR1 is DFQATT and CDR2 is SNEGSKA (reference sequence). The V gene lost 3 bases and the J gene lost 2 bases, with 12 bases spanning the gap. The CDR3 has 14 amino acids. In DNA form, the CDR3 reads TGCAGTGCTAGGGGGGCGGGAACCACAGATACGCAGTATTTT. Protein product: CSARGAGTTDTQYF.

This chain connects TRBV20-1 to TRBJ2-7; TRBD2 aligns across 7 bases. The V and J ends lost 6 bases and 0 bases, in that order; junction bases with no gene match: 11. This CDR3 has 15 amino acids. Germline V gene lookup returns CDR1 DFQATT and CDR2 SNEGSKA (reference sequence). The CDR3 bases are TGCAGTGCCCCCAGGATGACGGGGGGCTCCTACGAGCAGTACTTC. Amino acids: CSAPRMTGGSYEQYF.

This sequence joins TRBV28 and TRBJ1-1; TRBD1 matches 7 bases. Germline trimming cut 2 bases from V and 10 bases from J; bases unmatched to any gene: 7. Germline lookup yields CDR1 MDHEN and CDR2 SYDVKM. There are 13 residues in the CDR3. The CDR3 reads CASSLAGGLRAFF. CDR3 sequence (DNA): TGTGCCAGCAGTTTAGCAGGGGGACTTAGAGCTTTCTTT. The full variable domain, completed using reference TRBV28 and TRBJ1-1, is DVKVTQSSRYLVKRTGEKVFLECVQDMDHENMFWYRQDPGLGLRLIYFSYDVKMKEKGDIPEGYSVSREKKERFSLILESASTNQTSMYLCASSLAGGLRAFFGQGTRLTVV.

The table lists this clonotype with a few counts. Written as DNA, the CDR3 is TGCAGTGCTAGAGCTAGTTATAACACCATATATTTT. Amino acid sequence: CSARASYNTIYF. The chain uses TRBV20-1 and TRBJ1-3; unclear D gene. The CDR3 extends over 12 amino acids. Germline V gene sequence: CDR1 DFQATT, CDR2 SNEGSKA (reference sequence). The germline V and J ends were trimmed by 1 base and 7 bases, with 8 bases remaining between them.

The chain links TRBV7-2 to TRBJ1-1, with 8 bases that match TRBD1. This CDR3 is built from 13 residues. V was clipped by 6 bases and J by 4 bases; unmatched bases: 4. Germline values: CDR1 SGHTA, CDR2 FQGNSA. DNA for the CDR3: TGTGCCAGCAGTCGGGACAGGCTCACTGAAGCTTTCTTT. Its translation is CASSRDRLTEAFF.

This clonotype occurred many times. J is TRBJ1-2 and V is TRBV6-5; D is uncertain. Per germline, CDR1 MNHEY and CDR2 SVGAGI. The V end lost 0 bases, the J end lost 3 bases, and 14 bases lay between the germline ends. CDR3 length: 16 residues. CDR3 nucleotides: TGTGCCAGCAGTTACTCGAAGTCACAGAGTCACTATGGCTACACCTTC. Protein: CASSYSKSQSHYGYTF.

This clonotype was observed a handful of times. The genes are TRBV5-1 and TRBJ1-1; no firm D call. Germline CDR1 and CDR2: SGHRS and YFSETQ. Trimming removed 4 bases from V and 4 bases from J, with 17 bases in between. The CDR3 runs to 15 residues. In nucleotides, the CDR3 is TGCGCCAGCAGCCCCTCGGGAGGGAAGGGCACTGAAGCTTTCTTT. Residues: CASSPSGGKGTEAFF.

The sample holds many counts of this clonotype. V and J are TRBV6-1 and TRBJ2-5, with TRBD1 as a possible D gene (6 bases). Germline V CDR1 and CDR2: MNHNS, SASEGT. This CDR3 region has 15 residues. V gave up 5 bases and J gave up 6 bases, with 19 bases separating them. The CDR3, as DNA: TGTGCCAGCAGTCCCCAACAGGGAATGGTAAAGACCCAGTACTTC. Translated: CASSPQQGMVKTQYF.

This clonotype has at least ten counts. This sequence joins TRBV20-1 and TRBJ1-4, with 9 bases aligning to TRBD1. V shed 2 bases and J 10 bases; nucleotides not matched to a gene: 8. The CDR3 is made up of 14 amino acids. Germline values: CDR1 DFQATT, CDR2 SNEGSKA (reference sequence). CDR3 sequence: CSARPDRGVGKLFF. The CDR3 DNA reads TGCAGTGCTAGACCTGACAGGGGGGTAGGAAAACTGTTTTTT.

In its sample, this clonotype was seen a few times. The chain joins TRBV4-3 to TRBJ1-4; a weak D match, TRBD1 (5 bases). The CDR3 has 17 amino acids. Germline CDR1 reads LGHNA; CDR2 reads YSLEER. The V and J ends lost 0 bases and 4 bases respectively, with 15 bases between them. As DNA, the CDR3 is TGCGCCAGCAGCCAAGATGCCAGGGCCTGGGGTAATGAAAAACTGTTTTTT. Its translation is CASSQDARAWGNEKLFF.